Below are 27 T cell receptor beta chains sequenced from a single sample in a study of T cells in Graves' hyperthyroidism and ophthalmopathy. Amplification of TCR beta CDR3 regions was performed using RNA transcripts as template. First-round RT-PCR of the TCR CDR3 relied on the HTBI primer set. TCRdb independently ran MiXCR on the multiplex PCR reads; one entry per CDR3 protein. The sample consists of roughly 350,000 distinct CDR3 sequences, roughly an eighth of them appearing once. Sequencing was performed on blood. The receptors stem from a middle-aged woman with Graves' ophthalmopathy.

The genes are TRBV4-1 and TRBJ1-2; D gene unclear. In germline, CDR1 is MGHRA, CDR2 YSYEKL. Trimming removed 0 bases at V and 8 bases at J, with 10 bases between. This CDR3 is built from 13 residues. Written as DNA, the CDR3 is TGCGCCAGCAGCCAAGAGCCTTATCAGGGCTACACCTTC. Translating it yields CASSQEPYQGYTF.

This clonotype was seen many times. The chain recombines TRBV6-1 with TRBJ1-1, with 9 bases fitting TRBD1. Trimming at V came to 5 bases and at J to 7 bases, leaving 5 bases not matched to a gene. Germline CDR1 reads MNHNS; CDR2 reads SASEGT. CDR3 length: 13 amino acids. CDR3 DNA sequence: TGTGCCAGCAGTTCCGGGACAGGGATTGAAGCTTTCTTT. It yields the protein CASSSGTGIEAFF.

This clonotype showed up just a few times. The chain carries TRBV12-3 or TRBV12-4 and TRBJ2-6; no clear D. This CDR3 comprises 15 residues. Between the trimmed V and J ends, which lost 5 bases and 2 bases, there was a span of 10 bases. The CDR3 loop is CASSRRRAGANVLTF. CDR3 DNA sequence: TGTGCCAGCAGTCGACGTAGGGCTGGGGCCAACGTCCTGACTTTC.

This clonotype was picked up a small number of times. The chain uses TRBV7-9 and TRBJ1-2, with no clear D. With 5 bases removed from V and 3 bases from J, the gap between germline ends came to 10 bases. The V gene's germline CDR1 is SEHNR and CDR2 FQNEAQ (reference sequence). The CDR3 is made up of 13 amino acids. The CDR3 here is CASSPASDYGYTF. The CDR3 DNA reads TGTGCCAGCAGCCCCGCATCGGACTATGGCTACACCTTC. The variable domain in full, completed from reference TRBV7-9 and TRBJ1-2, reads DTGVSQNPRHKITKRGQNVTFRCDPISEHNRLYWYRQTLGQGPEFLTYFQNEAQLEKSRLLSDRFSAERPKGSFSTLEIQRTEQGDSAMYLCASSPASDYGYTFGSGTRLTVV.

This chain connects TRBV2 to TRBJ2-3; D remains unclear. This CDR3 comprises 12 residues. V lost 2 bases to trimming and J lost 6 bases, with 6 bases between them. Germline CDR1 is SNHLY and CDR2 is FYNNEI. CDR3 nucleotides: TGTGCCAGCAGTGAAAACGCCGATACGCAGTATTTT. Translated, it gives CASSENADTQYF.

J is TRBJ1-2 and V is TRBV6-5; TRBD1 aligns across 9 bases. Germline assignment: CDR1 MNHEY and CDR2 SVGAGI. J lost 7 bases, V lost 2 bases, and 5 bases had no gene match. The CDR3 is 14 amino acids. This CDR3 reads CASSYRKTGGGYTF. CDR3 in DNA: TGTGCCAGCAGTTACCGCAAGACAGGGGGTGGCTACACCTTC.

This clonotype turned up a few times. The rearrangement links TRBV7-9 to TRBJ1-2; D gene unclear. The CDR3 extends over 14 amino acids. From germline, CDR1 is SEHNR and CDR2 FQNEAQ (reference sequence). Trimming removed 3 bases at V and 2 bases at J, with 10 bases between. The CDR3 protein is CASSFGEDNYGYTF. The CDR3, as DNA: TGTGCCAGCAGCTTCGGGGAGGACAACTATGGCTACACCTTC.

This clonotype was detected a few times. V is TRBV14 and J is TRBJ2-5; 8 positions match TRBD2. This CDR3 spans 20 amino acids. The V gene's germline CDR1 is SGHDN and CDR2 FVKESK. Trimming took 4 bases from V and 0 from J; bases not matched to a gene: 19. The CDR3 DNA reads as TGTGCCAGCAGCCGGTCACCCGCTAACGGGGGGGCACCCCACCAAGAGACCCAGTACTTC. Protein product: CASSRSPANGGAPHQETQYF. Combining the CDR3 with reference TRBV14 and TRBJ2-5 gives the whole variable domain EAGVTQFPSHSVIEKGQTVTLRCDPISGHDNLYWYRRVMGKEIKFLLHFVKESKQDESGMPNNRFLAERTGGTYSTLKVQPAELEDSGVYFCASSRSPANGGAPHQETQYFGPGTRLLVL.

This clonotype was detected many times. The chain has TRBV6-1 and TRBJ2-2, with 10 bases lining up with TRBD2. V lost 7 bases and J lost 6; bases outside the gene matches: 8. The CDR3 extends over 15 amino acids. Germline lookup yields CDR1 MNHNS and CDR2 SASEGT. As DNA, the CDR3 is TGTGCCAGCAAGCGGGGGGGACTAGCGCCCGGGGAGCTGTTTTTT. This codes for CASKRGGLAPGELFF.

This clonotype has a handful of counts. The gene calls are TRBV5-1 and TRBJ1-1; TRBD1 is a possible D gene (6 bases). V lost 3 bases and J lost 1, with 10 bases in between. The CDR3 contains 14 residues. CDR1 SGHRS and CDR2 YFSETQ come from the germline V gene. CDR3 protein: CASSSGVGNTEAFF. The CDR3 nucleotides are TGCGCCAGCAGCTCAGGGGTGGGGAACACTGAAGCTTTCTTT. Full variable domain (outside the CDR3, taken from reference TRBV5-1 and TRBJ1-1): KAGVTQTPRYLIKTRGQQVTLSCSPISGHRSVSWYQQTPGQGLQFLFEYFSETQRNKGNFPGRFSGRQFSNSRSEMNVSTLELGDSALYLCASSSGVGNTEAFFGQGTRLTVV.

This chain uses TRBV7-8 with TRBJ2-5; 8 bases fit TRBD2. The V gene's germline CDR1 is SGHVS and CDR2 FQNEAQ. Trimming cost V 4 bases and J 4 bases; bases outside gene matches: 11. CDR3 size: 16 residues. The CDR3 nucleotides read TGTGCCAGCAGCTCCCCATCAGCGGGAGCGGCAGAGACCCAGTACTTC. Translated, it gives CASSSPSAGAAETQYF.

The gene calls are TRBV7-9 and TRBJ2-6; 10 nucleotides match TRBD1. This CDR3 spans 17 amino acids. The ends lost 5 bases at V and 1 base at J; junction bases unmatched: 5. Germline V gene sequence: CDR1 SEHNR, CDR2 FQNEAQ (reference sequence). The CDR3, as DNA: TGTGCCAGCAGCCCCCGGGACAGGGGATCTGGGGCCAACGTCCTGACTTTC. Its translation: CASSPRDRGSGANVLTF.

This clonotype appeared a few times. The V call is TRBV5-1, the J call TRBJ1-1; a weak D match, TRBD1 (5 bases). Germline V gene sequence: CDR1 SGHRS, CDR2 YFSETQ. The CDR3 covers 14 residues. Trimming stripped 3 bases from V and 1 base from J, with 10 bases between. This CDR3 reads CASSWGDQNTEAFF. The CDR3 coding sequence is TGCGCCAGCAGCTGGGGGGATCAGAACACTGAAGCTTTCTTT.

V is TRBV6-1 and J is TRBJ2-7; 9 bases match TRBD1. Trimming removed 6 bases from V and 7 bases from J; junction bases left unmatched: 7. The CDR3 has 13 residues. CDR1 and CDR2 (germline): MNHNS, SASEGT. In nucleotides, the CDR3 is TGTGCCAGCAGGGCGGACAGGGGAAAAGAGCAGTACTTC. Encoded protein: CASRADRGKEQYF.

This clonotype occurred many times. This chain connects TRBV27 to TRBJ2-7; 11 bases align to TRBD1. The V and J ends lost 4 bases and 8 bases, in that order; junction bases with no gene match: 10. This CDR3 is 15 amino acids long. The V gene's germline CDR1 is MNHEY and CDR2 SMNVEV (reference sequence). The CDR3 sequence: CASSSRDRGSYQQYF. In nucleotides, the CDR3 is TGTGCCAGCAGTTCCCGGGACAGGGGGTCGTACCAGCAGTACTTC.

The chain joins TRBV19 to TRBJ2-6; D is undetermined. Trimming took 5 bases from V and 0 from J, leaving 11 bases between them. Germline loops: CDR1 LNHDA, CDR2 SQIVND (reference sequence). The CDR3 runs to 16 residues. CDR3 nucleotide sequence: TGTGCCAGTAGTGCGGACGCCCTCTCTGGGGCCAACGTCCTGACTTTC. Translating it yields CASSADALSGANVLTF.

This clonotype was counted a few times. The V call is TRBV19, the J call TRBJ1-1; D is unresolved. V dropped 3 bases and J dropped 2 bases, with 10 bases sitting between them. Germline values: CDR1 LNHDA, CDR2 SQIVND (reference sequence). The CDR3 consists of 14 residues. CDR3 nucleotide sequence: TGTGCCAGTAGTATTAAGTTCGGTAACACTGAAGCTTTCTTT. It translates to CASSIKFGNTEAFF.

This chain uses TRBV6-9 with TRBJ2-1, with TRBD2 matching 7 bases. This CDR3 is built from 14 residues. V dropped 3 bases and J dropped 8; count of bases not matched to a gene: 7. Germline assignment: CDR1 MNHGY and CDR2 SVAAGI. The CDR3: CASSYRGGGYEQFF. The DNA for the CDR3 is TGTGCCAGCAGTTACCGGGGCGGGGGATATGAGCAGTTCTTC.

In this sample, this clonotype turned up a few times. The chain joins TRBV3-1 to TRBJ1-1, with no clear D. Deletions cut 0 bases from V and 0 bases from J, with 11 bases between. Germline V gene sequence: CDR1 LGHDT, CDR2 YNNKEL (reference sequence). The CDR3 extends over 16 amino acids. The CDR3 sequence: CASSQDGPPVNTEAFF. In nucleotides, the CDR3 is TGTGCCAGCAGCCAAGATGGACCGCCGGTGAACACTGAAGCTTTCTTT. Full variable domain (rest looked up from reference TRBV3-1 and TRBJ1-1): DTAVSQTPKYLVTQMGNDKSIKCEQNLGHDTMYWYKQDSKKFLKIMFSYNNKELIINETVPNRFSPKSPDKAHLNLHINSLELGDSAVYFCASSQDGPPVNTEAFFGQGTRLTVV.

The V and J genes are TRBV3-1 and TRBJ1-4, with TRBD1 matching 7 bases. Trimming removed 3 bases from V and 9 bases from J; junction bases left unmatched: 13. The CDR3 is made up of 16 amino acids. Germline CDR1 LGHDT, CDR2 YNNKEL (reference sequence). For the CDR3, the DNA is TGTGCCAGCAGCCACCCCGGCGGGACAGAAGGTCAAAAACTGTTTTTT. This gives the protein CASSHPGGTEGQKLFF.

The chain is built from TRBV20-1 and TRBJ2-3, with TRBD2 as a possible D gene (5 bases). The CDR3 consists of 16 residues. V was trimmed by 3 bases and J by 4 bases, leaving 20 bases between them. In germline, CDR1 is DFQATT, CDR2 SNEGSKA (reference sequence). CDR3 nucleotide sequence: TGCAGTGCTAGGGACTCTACAGTGGGTCCCTCAGATACGCAGTATTTT. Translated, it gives CSARDSTVGPSDTQYF.

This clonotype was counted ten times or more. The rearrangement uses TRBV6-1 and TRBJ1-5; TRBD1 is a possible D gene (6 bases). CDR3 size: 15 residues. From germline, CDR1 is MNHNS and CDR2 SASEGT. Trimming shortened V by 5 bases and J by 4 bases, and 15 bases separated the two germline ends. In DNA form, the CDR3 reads TGTGCCAGCAGTACGATTGCCCAGGGGAATCAGCCCCAGCATTTT. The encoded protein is CASSTIAQGNQPQHF.

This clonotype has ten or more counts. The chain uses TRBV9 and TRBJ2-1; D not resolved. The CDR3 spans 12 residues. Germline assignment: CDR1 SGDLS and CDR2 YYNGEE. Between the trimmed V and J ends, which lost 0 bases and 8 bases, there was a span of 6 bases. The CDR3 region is CASSVAVDEQFF. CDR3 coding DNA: TGTGCCAGCAGCGTAGCGGTGGATGAGCAGTTCTTC.

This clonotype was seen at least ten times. The CDR3 protein is CATQSDRGQETQYF. In nucleotides, the CDR3 is TGTGCCACCCAGAGTGACAGGGGACAAGAGACCCAGTACTTC. This rearrangement joins TRBV2 to TRBJ2-5, with 8 positions matching TRBD1. The CDR3 sequence is 14 residues long. From germline, CDR1 is SNHLY and CDR2 FYNNEI. With V trimmed by 10 bases and J by 2 bases, 9 bases remained unmatched.

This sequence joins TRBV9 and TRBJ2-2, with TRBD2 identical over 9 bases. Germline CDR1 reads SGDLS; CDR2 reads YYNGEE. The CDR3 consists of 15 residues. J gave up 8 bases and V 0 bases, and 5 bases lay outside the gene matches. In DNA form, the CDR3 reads TGTGCCAGCAGCGTAGAGGGTAGCGGGAGTGGGGAGCTGTTTTTT. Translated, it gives CASSVEGSGSGELFF.

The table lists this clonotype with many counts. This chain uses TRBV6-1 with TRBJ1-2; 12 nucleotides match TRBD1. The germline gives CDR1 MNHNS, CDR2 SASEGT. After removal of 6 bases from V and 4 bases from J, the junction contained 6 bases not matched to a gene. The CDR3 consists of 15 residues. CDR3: CASRGTGGTFYGYTF. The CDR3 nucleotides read TGTGCCAGCAGGGGGACAGGGGGCACCTTCTATGGCTACACCTTC.

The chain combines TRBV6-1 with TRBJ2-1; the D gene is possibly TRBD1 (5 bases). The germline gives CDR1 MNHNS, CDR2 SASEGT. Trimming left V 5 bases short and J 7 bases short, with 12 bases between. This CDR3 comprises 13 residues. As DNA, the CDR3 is TGTGCCAGCAGTCTGACCCGACAGAATGAGCAGTTCTTC. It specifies CASSLTRQNEQFF.